The following is a T cell receptor beta chain sequence with its context. The target antigen is unknown. The germline gene is not matched at one end of the junction; a read error may be the cause. The sample belongs to a study of tumor and adjacent non-tumor tissue in lung cancer. Looking at the study overall: Patients were aged about 30 to 80, nine to eleven men and roughly five women, stage I to III.

RNA was extracted from bulk tissue without any cell sorting. The library came from three nested PCR rounds adapted from ARM-PCR protocols. Each CDR3 protein is one row after TCRdb ran MiXCR on the multiplex PCR reads. The sample consists of 75,000 to 95,000 distinct CDR3 sequences, around 71% of them appearing once. There are 12 residues in the CDR3. CDR1 and CDR2 (germline): MGHRA, YSYEKL. Notes on the study in general: Compared with tumor, normal lung showed significantly lower TCR diversity. Higher tumor TCR diversity was associated with shorter survival.

The J gene is TRBJ2-2, the V gene TRBV4-1; D is perhaps TRBD2 (5 bases). This receptor was identified in a man in his 60s with non-small cell lung cancer. Specimen: lung tumor tissue. As DNA, the CDR3 is TGCGCCAGCAGTCAGGAGGACGGGAAGCTGTTTTTT. Translation: CASSQEDGKLFF.